The entry that follows covers one T cell receptor (beta chain) sequence. Its target is unknown. The source of the sample is a study of Graves' ophthalmopathy and Graves' hyperthyroidism. General study points: A roughly 81% specificity and 87.88% sensitivity were achieved by a 13-signature model that separated ophthalmopathy from stable hyperthyroidism.

As the template, RNA transcripts were used to amplify TCR beta CDR3 regions. The library came from an HTBI-primed first-round RT-PCR and a second-round multiplex PCR. MiXCR was run by TCRdb on the multiplex PCR reads, yielding one entry per CDR3 protein. Of around 1,200,000 distinct CDR3 sequences listed, less than 45% are singletons. Between the trimmed V and J ends, which lost 8 bases and 8 bases, there was a span of 19 bases. CDR1 is SQVTM, CDR2 ANQGSEA, per germline. There are 13 residues in the CDR3. The gene calls are TRBV29-1 and TRBJ1-5; no firm D call. Input material: peripheral blood or thyroid tissue (not recorded which). This receptor was obtained from an adult man with Graves' hyperthyroidism. Here the CDR3 reads CSLEGPTGEPQHF. CDR3 nucleotides: TGCAGCTTGGAAGGACCGACCGGAGAGCCCCAGCATTTT.